Below, 11 T cell receptor beta chains from the same sample are listed, as sequenced in a study of blood T cells in healthy people across ages. Combining a sample-barcoded 5' primer with a J-beta primer mix, a second PCR ran for about 6 to 11 cycles. TCRdb independently ran MiXCR on the 5' RACE reads; one entry per CDR3 protein. The profile covers hundreds of thousands of distinct CDR3 sequences, with roughly 20% appearing a single time and approximately 20% taken by the ten largest. The material sequenced was blood. These receptors all stem from a man in his 70s in good health.

V is TRBV7-2 and J is TRBJ2-4; D is possibly TRBD2 (6 bases). This CDR3 spans 16 amino acids. CDR1 is SGHTA and CDR2 is FQGNSA in the germline V gene. V dropped 5 bases and J dropped 1 base, with 15 bases sitting between them. The CDR3 loop reads CASSLLASAAKNIQYF. The CDR3 nucleotides read TGTGCCAGCAGCCTGCTTGCTAGCGCGGCCAAAAACATTCAGTACTTC.

The chain employs TRBV7-3 and TRBJ2-2, with a weak D call TRBD1 (5 bases). Germline V CDR1 and CDR2: SGHTA, FQGTGA. V was cut by 3 bases and J by 3 bases, with 11 bases left in between. This CDR3 region has 15 residues. The CDR3 coding sequence is TGTGCCAGCAGCTTGGGCAGGGTTGACACCGGGGAGCTGTTTTTT. Protein: CASSLGRVDTGELFF.

In its sample, this clonotype was seen a few times. The V and J genes are TRBV6-5 and TRBJ1-2; TRBD1 is a possible D gene (6 bases). CDR1 MNHEY and CDR2 SVGAGI come from the germline V gene. There are 15 residues in the CDR3. V gave up 1 base and J gave up 8 bases, with 17 bases separating them. The CDR3, as DNA: TGTGCCAGCAGTTACTTGGTCGGGGGCGGCGGCGGCTACACCTTC. Translation: CASSYLVGGGGGYTF.

Ten or more counts support this clonotype. V gene TRBV24-1 combines with J gene TRBJ2-1; 11 nucleotides agree with TRBD2. Trimming cost V 5 bases and J 6 bases; bases outside gene matches: 20. The CDR3 is 20 amino acids. Germline lookup yields CDR1 KGHDR and CDR2 SFDVKD. CDR3 bases: TGTGCCACCAGTGCTCCGCCTAACCCGTCGGCTAGCGGGAGGCCCAATGAGCAGTTCTTC. Amino acid sequence: CATSAPPNPSASGRPNEQFF.

The chain carries TRBV7-2 and TRBJ2-3, with D uncertain. Trimming left V 6 bases short and J 6 bases short, with 13 bases between. Germline V gives CDR1 SGHTA, CDR2 FQGNSA. The CDR3 length is 13 residues. The CDR3 nucleotides read TGTGCCAGCAGTACGGGTTATGGTGATACGCAGTATTTT. Translation gives CASSTGYGDTQYF.

This clonotype was seen only a few times. The chain is built from TRBV20-1 and TRBJ2-5; the D is unclear. The CDR3 loop spans 15 amino acids. Trimming cost V 0 bases and J 3 bases, with 14 bases left between them. Germline V lookup: CDR1 DFQATT, CDR2 SNEGSKA (reference sequence). CDR3 sequence: CSARDMELAEETQYF. CDR3 bases: TGCAGTGCTAGAGATATGGAACTGGCTGAAGAGACCCAGTACTTC.

Ten or more counts support this clonotype. The chain links TRBV7-2 to TRBJ2-7; tentative D call: TRBD1 (6 bases). The V end lost 0 bases, the J end lost 3 bases, and 9 bases lay between the germline ends. From germline, CDR1 is SGHTA and CDR2 FQGNSA. The CDR3 is made up of 14 amino acids. The CDR3 bases are TGTGCCAGCAGCTTAGCTGGGACACGCTACGAGCAGTACTTC. Residues: CASSLAGTRYEQYF.

This clonotype turned up a few times. In nucleotides, the CDR3 is TGCGCCAGCAGCTTACTCGACCCCTACAATGAGCAGTTCTTC. Translation: CASSLLDPYNEQFF. The V gene is TRBV5-1, the J gene TRBJ2-1; D not certain. The CDR3 consists of 14 residues. V lost 2 bases and J lost 2, with 8 bases in between. CDR1 SGHRS and CDR2 YFSETQ come from the germline V gene. The whole variable domain, remainder taken from reference TRBV5-1 and TRBJ2-1, is KAGVTQTPRYLIKTRGQQVTLSCSPISGHRSVSWYQQTPGQGLQFLFEYFSETQRNKGNFPGRFSGRQFSNSRSEMNVSTLELGDSALYLCASSLLDPYNEQFFGPGTRLTVL.

At least ten counts were recorded for this clonotype. The J gene is TRBJ2-6, the V gene TRBV7-9; D is uncertain. Germline lookup yields CDR1 SEHNR and CDR2 FQNEAQ (reference sequence). CDR3 length equals 14 residues. The germline V and J ends were trimmed by 5 bases and 0 bases, with 5 bases remaining between them. The CDR3 region has the DNA TGTGCCAGCAGCCAAAGCTCTGGGGCCAACGTCCTGACTTTC. Translation: CASSQSSGANVLTF.

The chain couples TRBV6-1 to TRBJ2-3; a possible D gene is TRBD2 (5 bases). Trimming stripped 2 bases from V and 4 bases from J, with 13 bases between. The germline CDR1 and CDR2 sequences are MNHNS and SASEGT. The CDR3 runs 15 residues. CDR3 in amino acids: CASSEPGRAPDTQYF. Here the CDR3 DNA reads TGTGCCAGCAGTGAACCGGGAAGGGCGCCAGATACGCAGTATTTT.

In this sample, this clonotype turned up a few times. The V and J genes are TRBV6-2 or TRBV6-3 and TRBJ2-5; 12 positions agree with TRBD2. The CDR3 is 18 amino acids. Germline CDR1 is MNHEY and CDR2 is SVGEGT. With V trimmed by 3 bases and J by 3 bases, 11 bases remained unmatched. In nucleotides, the CDR3 is TGTGCCAGCAGTTATCCAGGATTAAGACTAGCGGGAGAAGAGACCCAGTACTTC. Translated, it gives CASSYPGLRLAGEETQYF.